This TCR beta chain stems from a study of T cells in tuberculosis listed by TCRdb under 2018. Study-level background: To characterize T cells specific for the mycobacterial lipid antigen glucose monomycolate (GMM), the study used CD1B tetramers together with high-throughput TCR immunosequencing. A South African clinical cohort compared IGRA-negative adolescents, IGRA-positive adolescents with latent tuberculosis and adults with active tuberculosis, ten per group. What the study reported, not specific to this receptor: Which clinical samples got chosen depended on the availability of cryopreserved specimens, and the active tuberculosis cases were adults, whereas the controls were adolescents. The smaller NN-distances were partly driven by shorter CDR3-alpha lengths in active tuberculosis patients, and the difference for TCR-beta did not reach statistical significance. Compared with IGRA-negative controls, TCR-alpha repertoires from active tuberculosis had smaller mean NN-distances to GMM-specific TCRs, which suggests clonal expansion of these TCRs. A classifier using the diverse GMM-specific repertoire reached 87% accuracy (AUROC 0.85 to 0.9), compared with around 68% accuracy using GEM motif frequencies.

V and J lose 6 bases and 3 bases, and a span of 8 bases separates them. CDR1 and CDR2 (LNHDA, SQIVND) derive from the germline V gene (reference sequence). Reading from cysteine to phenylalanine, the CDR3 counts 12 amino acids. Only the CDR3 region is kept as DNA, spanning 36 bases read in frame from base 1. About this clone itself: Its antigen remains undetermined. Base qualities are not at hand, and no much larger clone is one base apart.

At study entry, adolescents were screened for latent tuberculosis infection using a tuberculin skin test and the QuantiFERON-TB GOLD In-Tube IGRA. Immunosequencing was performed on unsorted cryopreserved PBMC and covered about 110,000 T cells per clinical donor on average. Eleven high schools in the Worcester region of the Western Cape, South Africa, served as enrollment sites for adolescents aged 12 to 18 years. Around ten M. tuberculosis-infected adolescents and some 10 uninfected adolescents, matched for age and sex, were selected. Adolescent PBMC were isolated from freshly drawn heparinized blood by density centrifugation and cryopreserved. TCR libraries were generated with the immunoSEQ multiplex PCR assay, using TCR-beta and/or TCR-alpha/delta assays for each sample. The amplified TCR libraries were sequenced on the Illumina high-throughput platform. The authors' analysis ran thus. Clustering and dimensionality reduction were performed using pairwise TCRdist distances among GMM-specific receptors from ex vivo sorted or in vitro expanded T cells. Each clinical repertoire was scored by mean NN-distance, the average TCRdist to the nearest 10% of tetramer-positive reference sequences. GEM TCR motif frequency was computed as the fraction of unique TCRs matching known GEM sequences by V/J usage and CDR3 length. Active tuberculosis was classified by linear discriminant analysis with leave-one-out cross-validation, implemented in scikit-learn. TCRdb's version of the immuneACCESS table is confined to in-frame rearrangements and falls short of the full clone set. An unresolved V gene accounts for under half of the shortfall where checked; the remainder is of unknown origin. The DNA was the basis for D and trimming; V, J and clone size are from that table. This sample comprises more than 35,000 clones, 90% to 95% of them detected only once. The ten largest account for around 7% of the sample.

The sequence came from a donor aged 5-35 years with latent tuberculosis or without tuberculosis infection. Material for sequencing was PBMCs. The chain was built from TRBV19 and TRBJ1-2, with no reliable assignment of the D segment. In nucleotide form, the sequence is TGTGCCAGTAGCAGTACGTACTATGGCTACACCTTC. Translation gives CASSSTYYGYTF. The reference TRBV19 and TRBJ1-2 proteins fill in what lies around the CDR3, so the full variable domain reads DGGITQSPKYLFRKEGQNVTLSCEQNLNHDAMYWYRQDPGQGLRLIYYSQIVNDFQKGDIAEGYSVSREKKESFPLTVTSAQKNPTAFYLCASSSTYYGYTFGSGTRLTVV.